Below, one TCR beta chain is given with its context. The target antigen is unknown. The data are from a study of regulatory dendritic cells for organ transplantation. V lost 1 base and J lost 5; bases outside the gene matches: 8. CDR1 is LGHNA and CDR2 is YSLEER in the germline V gene. This CDR3 is built from 16 residues. Sorted T cells were CFSE-labeled and cultured five to six days with allogeneic regulatory or mature dendritic cells at 1:10. CD4+ or CD8+ T cells were sorted as naive CD45RA+ or memory CD45RO+. Generated by immunoSEQ multiplex PCR, the TCRdb table keeps only in-frame clones and is missing some. In the table there are 4,000 or so clones, 70% to 75% of which are singletons.

Sequences were obtained from memory CD8+ T cells from blood cultured with dendritic cells. Documented subset: CD45RO+ memory T cells. The sequence was collected from a human donor in good health. The rearrangement uses TRBV4-3 and TRBJ2-5; 9 bases agree with TRBD2. This CDR3 reads CASSQVYSGSVETQYF. CDR3 DNA: TGCGCCAGCAGCCAAGTGTATAGCGGGAGTGTTGAGACCCAGTACTTC.